Listed below are T cell receptor beta chains from one sample, sequenced in a study of cytomegalovirus exposure and HLA in healthy donors. Profiled with immunoSEQ multiplex PCR; TCRdb holds only in-frame clones, not every one. The sample has more than 95,000 clones, about 84% seen once; the top ten hold about 3.5%. Source material: PBMCs. The receptors were sampled from a man aged 35-49 years in good health and CMV-seronegative. CDR3s include the opening cysteine and the closing phenylalanine or tryptophan. The order of the fields is CDR3 DNA, CDR3 protein, D gene, clone size, J gene, V gene. D genes are given only for firm matches. The listing skips clone size in some rows; elsewhere it reads once, few, many or a size class.

CDR3nt: TGTGCCAGCGGGCGGACAGGGGTGGTGAATGAGCAGTTCTTC; CDR3aa: CASGRTGVVNEQFF; d_gene: TRBD1; abundance: -; j_gene: TRBJ2-1; v_gene: TRBV6-5
CDR3nt: TGTGCCAGTAACCTAGCGGGGGCCAGGAATGAGCAGTTCTTC; CDR3aa: CASNLAGARNEQFF; d_gene: TRBD2; abundance: -; j_gene: TRBJ2-1; v_gene: TRBV19
CDR3nt: TGTGCCAGCAGTTATTCAATAGATAATAGCAATCAGCCCCAGCATTTT; CDR3aa: CASSYSIDNSNQPQHF; d_gene: -; abundance: -; j_gene: TRBJ1-5; v_gene: TRBV6-6
CDR3nt: TGTGCCAGCAGTTACTCCCAGGGGACAGACGAGCAGTACTTC; CDR3aa: CASSYSQGTDEQYF; d_gene: TRBD1; abundance: -; j_gene: TRBJ2-7; v_gene: TRBV6-6
CDR3nt: TGTGCCAGCAGTTCCCCGGACAGCCTCTCTAACACCGGGGAGCTGTTTTTT; CDR3aa: CASSSPDSLSNTGELFF; d_gene: -; abundance: -; j_gene: TRBJ2-2; v_gene: TRBV27
CDR3nt: TGTGCCTGGAGATACCCCGGCAGGGCCAATCAGCCCCAGCATTTT; CDR3aa: CAWRYPGRANQPQHF; d_gene: -; abundance: -; j_gene: TRBJ1-5; v_gene: TRBV30
CDR3nt: TGTGCCTGGAGTGTACCGTTGGGACAGCCCTACGAGCAGTACTTC; CDR3aa: CAWSVPLGQPYEQYF; d_gene: TRBD1; abundance: -; j_gene: TRBJ2-7; v_gene: TRBV30
CDR3nt: TGCGCCAGCAGCTTGGCCAGGGGCGATCTGAACACTGAAGCTTTCTTT; CDR3aa: CASSLARGDLNTEAFF; d_gene: -; abundance: -; j_gene: TRBJ1-1; v_gene: TRBV5-1
CDR3nt: TGTGCCAGCAGTGCCCTTCGGGGCTATGGCTACACCTTC; CDR3aa: CASSALRGYGYTF; d_gene: -; abundance: -; j_gene: TRBJ1-2; v_gene: TRBV27
CDR3nt: TGTGCCACCAACGGGGGGGGACAGGGTCACTACGAGCAGTACTTC; CDR3aa: CATNGGGQGHYEQYF; d_gene: -; abundance: -; j_gene: TRBJ2-7; v_gene: TRBV10-3
CDR3nt: TGTGCCAGCAGCTTAGTCGGGACAGGGAATCAGCCCCAGCATTTT; CDR3aa: CASSLVGTGNQPQHF; d_gene: TRBD1; abundance: once; j_gene: TRBJ1-5; v_gene: TRBV7-2
CDR3nt: TGTGCCAGTCGGGGACAGGGGAGCACCGGGGAGCTGTTTTTT; CDR3aa: CASRGQGSTGELFF; d_gene: TRBD1; abundance: -; j_gene: TRBJ2-2; v_gene: TRBV6-1
CDR3nt: TGTGCCAGCAGTTCACAGGGGCCATTGGGTAATTCACCCCTCCACTTT; CDR3aa: CASSSQGPLGNSPLHF; d_gene: TRBD1; abundance: -; j_gene: TRBJ1-6; v_gene: TRBV27
CDR3nt: TGTGCCAGCAGCTCCTCAGGGACAAATCTGGCGCCTGAGCAGTTCTTC; CDR3aa: CASSSSGTNLAPEQFF; d_gene: -; abundance: -; j_gene: TRBJ2-1; v_gene: TRBV7-8
CDR3nt: TGTGCCAGTAGTCCCCTCGGACAGGGAAGGGATGGCTACACCTTC; CDR3aa: CASSPLGQGRDGYTF; d_gene: TRBD1; abundance: -; j_gene: TRBJ1-2; v_gene: TRBV19
CDR3nt: TGTGCCAGCAGCTCTTATAGCAATCAGCCCCAGCATTTT; CDR3aa: CASSSYSNQPQHF; d_gene: -; abundance: -; j_gene: TRBJ1-5; v_gene: TRBV6-5
CDR3nt: TGTGCTAGCAGTCCAGGATCTGGGGCCAACGTCCTGACTTTC; CDR3aa: CASSPGSGANVLTF; d_gene: -; abundance: -; j_gene: TRBJ2-6; v_gene: TRBV7-7
CDR3nt: TGTGCCAGCAGCTCCGACAGGGTATACGAGCAGTACTTC; CDR3aa: CASSSDRVYEQYF; d_gene: TRBD1; abundance: -; j_gene: TRBJ2-7; v_gene: TRBV7-2
CDR3nt: TGTGCCAGCAGACCAGGGGGCTTCAGCAATCAGCCCCAGCATTTT; CDR3aa: CASRPGGFSNQPQHF; d_gene: TRBD1; abundance: -; j_gene: TRBJ1-5; v_gene: TRBV5-8
CDR3nt: TGTGCCAGCAGCTTGCCCGGGGGTAGTAACTATGGCTACACCTTC; CDR3aa: CASSLPGGSNYGYTF; d_gene: -; abundance: -; j_gene: TRBJ1-2; v_gene: TRBV5-5
CDR3nt: TGTGCCAGCAGTTTGAGGTCGACAGGACAACAGGGAGGCTACACCTTC; CDR3aa: CASSLRSTGQQGGYTF; d_gene: -; abundance: few; j_gene: TRBJ1-2; v_gene: TRBV28
CDR3nt: TGTGCCAGCAGTGATAGAGTAACCTACGAGCAGTACTTC; CDR3aa: CASSDRVTYEQYF; d_gene: -; abundance: few; j_gene: TRBJ2-7; v_gene: TRBV6-1
CDR3nt: TGTGCCAGCAGTCGTTTCCGGGGGAGAACTGAAGCTTTCTTT; CDR3aa: CASSRFRGRTEAFF; d_gene: -; abundance: -; j_gene: TRBJ1-1; v_gene: TRBV11-1
CDR3nt: TGTGCTAGTGGTATGACACCTTCCTACGAGCAGTACTTC; CDR3aa: CASGMTPSYEQYF; d_gene: -; abundance: once; j_gene: TRBJ2-7; v_gene: TRBV12-5
CDR3nt: TGCGCCAGCAGCCAGATCCGGGGGGGTTCTGAAAAACTGTTTTTT; CDR3aa: CASSQIRGGSEKLFF; d_gene: -; abundance: -; j_gene: TRBJ1-4; v_gene: TRBV4-1
CDR3nt: TGTGCCAGCAGCAATCATACCGACAGGTCCTCCTACAATGAGCAGTTCTTC; CDR3aa: CASSNHTDRSSYNEQFF; d_gene: -; abundance: -; j_gene: TRBJ2-1; v_gene: TRBV21-1
CDR3nt: TGTGCCAGCAGTGAAACGCGATACGAGACCCAGTACTTC; CDR3aa: CASSETRYETQYF; d_gene: -; abundance: -; j_gene: TRBJ2-5; v_gene: TRBV2
CDR3nt: TGTGCCAGCAGCTCATCCACAGTCAATGAGCAGTTCTTC; CDR3aa: CASSSSTVNEQFF; d_gene: -; abundance: -; j_gene: TRBJ2-1; v_gene: TRBV13
CDR3nt: TGTGCCAGCAGTGAAGTGAGGGAGACTTTCTTT; CDR3aa: CASSEVRETFF; d_gene: -; abundance: -; j_gene: TRBJ1-1; v_gene: TRBV2
CDR3nt: TGTGCCAGCAGACGAACGGGGGGCAGCGCCTATCAGCCCCAGCATTTT; CDR3aa: CASRRTGGSAYQPQHF; d_gene: -; abundance: -; j_gene: TRBJ1-5; v_gene: TRBV27
CDR3nt: TGTGCCAGCAGCATGGGACAGGGCTATGGCTACACCTTC; CDR3aa: CASSMGQGYGYTF; d_gene: TRBD1; abundance: few; j_gene: TRBJ1-2; v_gene: TRBV7-6
CDR3nt: TGCGCCAGCAGCTTGGAGGGGACAGGGGGCAATCAGCCCCAGCATTTT; CDR3aa: CASSLEGTGGNQPQHF; d_gene: TRBD1; abundance: -; j_gene: TRBJ1-5; v_gene: TRBV5-1
CDR3nt: TGCAGCGTTGGAGTTCGCGGGAACACCGGGGAGCTGTTTTTT; CDR3aa: CSVGVRGNTGELFF; d_gene: -; abundance: -; j_gene: TRBJ2-2; v_gene: TRBV29-1
CDR3nt: TGCGCCAGCAGCTCCGGGGGGACTGAAGCTTTCTTT; CDR3aa: CASSSGGTEAFF; d_gene: -; abundance: -; j_gene: TRBJ1-1; v_gene: TRBV5-1
CDR3nt: TGTGCCACCAGCGGAGAGACAGGAGACTATGGCTACACCTTC; CDR3aa: CATSGETGDYGYTF; d_gene: -; abundance: -; j_gene: TRBJ1-2; v_gene: TRBV15
CDR3nt: TGTGCCAGCGTGCGTGGCGGTACGCAGTATTTT; CDR3aa: CASVRGGTQYF; d_gene: -; abundance: -; j_gene: TRBJ2-3; v_gene: TRBV5-6
CDR3nt: TGTGCCAGCTTTTCAAACACTGAAGCTTTCTTT; CDR3aa: CASFSNTEAFF; d_gene: -; abundance: once; j_gene: TRBJ1-1; v_gene: TRBV28
CDR3nt: TGTGCCAGCAGCCAAGGCAGGATCGCTGGAAACACCATATATTTT; CDR3aa: CASSQGRIAGNTIYF; d_gene: -; abundance: -; j_gene: TRBJ1-3; v_gene: TRBV13
CDR3nt: TGTGCCAGCAGTTTACCTGGGACAGCTGGGGCCAACGTCCTGACTTTC; CDR3aa: CASSLPGTAGANVLTF; d_gene: TRBD1; abundance: -; j_gene: TRBJ2-6; v_gene: TRBV28
CDR3nt: TGCGCCAGCAGCAAATTCCAGGGCGCCTCTAACTATGGCTACACCTTC; CDR3aa: CASSKFQGASNYGYTF; d_gene: -; abundance: once; j_gene: TRBJ1-2; v_gene: TRBV5-1
CDR3nt: TGCGCCAGCAGCCAAGAAGGACTAGCGGGACTAGGGAATGAGCAGTTCTTC; CDR3aa: CASSQEGLAGLGNEQFF; d_gene: TRBD2; abundance: -; j_gene: TRBJ2-1; v_gene: TRBV4-3
CDR3nt: TGTGCCAGCCCCCCGGGGCACCAGGGGACAGATACGCAGTATTTT; CDR3aa: CASPPGHQGTDTQYF; d_gene: -; abundance: once; j_gene: TRBJ2-3; v_gene: TRBV27
CDR3nt: TGTGCCAGCAGCGTTGGGCAGGTGGCGAAAGAGACCCAGTACTTC; CDR3aa: CASSVGQVAKETQYF; d_gene: -; abundance: -; j_gene: TRBJ2-5; v_gene: TRBV9